This is a list of T cell receptor beta chains from one sample in a study of low-dose radiotherapy and immunotherapy resistance in tumors. Using its own MiXCR run on the reads, TCRdb lists one record per CDR3 protein. The repertoire consists of over 50,000 distinct CDR3 sequences, with approximately 33% occurring once and the leading ten covering 8.2%. The sequencing used PBMCs, collected after low-dose radiotherapy plus immunotherapy. All receptors come from a male donor with rectosigmoid adenocarcinoma. Each CDR3 is given with its conserved first and last residue.

v_gene: TRBV7-9
j_gene: TRBJ1-1
CDR3aa: CASSGQGAGTEAFF

v_gene: TRBV28
j_gene: TRBJ2-2
CDR3aa: CASSSSGETGELFF

v_gene: TRBV5-1
j_gene: TRBJ2-5
CDR3aa: CASSDRGSETQYF

v_gene: TRBV9
j_gene: TRBJ1-1
CDR3aa: CASSPPQGATEAFF

v_gene: TRBV21-1
j_gene: TRBJ2-7
CDR3aa: CASSKGGGERYEQYF

v_gene: TRBV6-5
j_gene: TRBJ2-7
CDR3aa: CASSYSDGPSYEQYF

v_gene: TRBV7-2
j_gene: TRBJ1-3
CDR3aa: CASSLVSGTFSGNTIYF

v_gene: TRBV24-1
j_gene: TRBJ2-3
CDR3aa: CATSDPSKVRTQYF

v_gene: TRBV7-9
j_gene: TRBJ2-3
CDR3aa: CASSLGDTGSDTQYF

v_gene: TRBV5-1
j_gene: TRBJ1-1
CDR3aa: CASSFTGRTEAFF

v_gene: TRBV9
j_gene: TRBJ1-6
CDR3aa: CASSDGDSSQGSPLHF